The 31 T cell receptor beta chains presented below share a single source sample, sequenced in a study of early T cells in non-severe SARS-CoV-2 infection. TCRdb independently ran MiXCR on the 5' RACE reads; one entry per CDR3 protein. The sample has about 59,000 distinct CDR3 sequences, approximately 13% seen once. Sequences were derived from whole blood, sampled at baseline. All receptors come from an adult who was a healthcare worker with PCR-confirmed SARS-CoV-2 infection or an uninfected control (not recorded which).

This clonotype was counted only a few times. The chain uses TRBV4-1 and TRBJ2-1, with 10 bases aligning to TRBD2. The CDR3 extends over 16 amino acids. The ends lost 0 bases at V and 9 bases at J; junction bases unmatched: 8. Germline values: CDR1 MGHRA, CDR2 YSYEKL. The chain's CDR3 is CASSQDVAGGWLEQFF. The CDR3 nucleotides are TGCGCCAGCAGCCAAGATGTAGCGGGGGGTTGGCTTGAGCAGTTCTTC.

This clonotype occurred a few times. This sequence joins TRBV5-6 and TRBJ2-2; D is uncertain. CDR1 SGHDT and CDR2 YYEEEE come from the germline V gene. V was cut by 2 bases and J by 5 bases, with 16 bases left in between. The CDR3 loop spans 16 amino acids. The CDR3 is CASSFDLSGRTGELFF. The CDR3 nucleotides are TGTGCCAGCAGCTTTGACCTTTCCGGAAGGACCGGGGAGCTGTTTTTT.

The sample holds a few counts of this clonotype. This chain connects TRBV7-6 to TRBJ2-3, with 8 bases fitting TRBD2. Germline CDR1 and CDR2: SGHVS and FNYEAQ. The CDR3 runs 15 residues. V dropped 2 bases and J dropped 1; count of bases not matched to a gene: 2. Here the CDR3 DNA reads TGTGCCAGCAGCTTATCGACTAGCGGCACAGATACGCAGTATTTT. Its translation is CASSLSTSGTDTQYF.

V is TRBV4-1 and J is TRBJ2-7, with D maybe TRBD2 (5 bases). The CDR3 loop spans 14 amino acids. V dropped 4 bases and J dropped 2 bases, with 12 bases sitting between them. Germline-derived CDR1 and CDR2 are MGHRA and YSYEKL. CDR3 nucleotides: TGCGCCAGCAGCCGAGGAGAGGGAACCTACGAGCAGTACTTC. This translates into CASSRGEGTYEQYF.

This rearrangement joins TRBV4-1 to TRBJ2-3; D is possibly TRBD2 (5 bases). The germline V and J ends were trimmed by 7 bases and 2 bases, with 13 bases remaining between them. The germline gives CDR1 MGHRA, CDR2 YSYEKL. The CDR3 contains 14 residues. The DNA for the CDR3 is TGCGCCAGCAAGAGGGATGGACTCACAGATACGCAGTATTTT. Its translation is CASKRDGLTDTQYF.

J is TRBJ2-6 and V is TRBV7-2; D is unclear. CDR3 length equals 15 residues. The germline V gene has CDR1 SGHTA and CDR2 FQGNSA. Trimming shortened V by 5 bases and J by 0 bases, and 8 bases separated the two germline ends. CDR3: CASSIQASGANVLTF. Here the CDR3 DNA reads TGTGCCAGCAGCATTCAGGCCTCTGGGGCCAACGTCCTGACTTTC.

This clonotype has a count of ten or more. This chain links TRBV7-8 with TRBJ1-5, with 9 positions matching TRBD1. The germline V gene has CDR1 SGHVS and CDR2 FQNEAQ. The CDR3 has 14 amino acids. The V segment lost 6 bases and the J segment 4 bases; nucleotides outside the gene matches: 4. The DNA of the CDR3 is TGTGCCAGCAGTCCTGGGACAGGGAATCAGCCCCAGCATTTT. Protein sequence: CASSPGTGNQPQHF.

This clonotype has a handful of counts. The chain has TRBV7-3 and TRBJ2-5; 7 bases line up with TRBD1. The V gene's germline CDR1 is SGHTA and CDR2 FQGTGA. This CDR3 is 13 amino acids long. With 5 bases clipped from V and 5 bases from J, the junction kept 5 bases outside the gene matches. The CDR3 region has the DNA TGTGCCAGCAGCCCAGGGACAGTGGAGACCCAGTACTTC. It specifies CASSPGTVETQYF.

This clonotype was recorded many times. The chain joins TRBV12-3 or TRBV12-4 to TRBJ1-3, with no clear D. CDR3 length: 13 amino acids. V dropped 6 bases and J dropped 4 bases, with 10 bases sitting between them. CDR3 sequence: CASRPDGGNTIYF. Here the CDR3 DNA reads TGTGCCAGCAGGCCAGACGGGGGAAACACCATATATTTT.

The sample holds many counts of this clonotype. This chain connects TRBV29-1 to TRBJ1-1; D is undetermined. This CDR3 spans 9 amino acids. Germline V gives CDR1 SQVTM, CDR2 ANQGSEA. The germline V and J ends were trimmed by 5 bases and 10 bases, with 8 bases remaining between them. In DNA form, the CDR3 reads TGCAGCGTTCTCCCGGGAGCTTTCTTT. As protein: CSVLPGAFF.

This clonotype was seen more than once but under ten times. The J gene is TRBJ1-6, the V gene TRBV6-5; the D gene is possibly TRBD1 (6 bases). The V and J ends lost 0 bases and 6 bases respectively, with 9 bases between them. The germline V gene encodes CDR1 MNHEY and CDR2 SVGAGI. This CDR3 is built from 15 residues. The CDR3 DNA is TGTGCCAGCAGTTACTCGGACAGCCCTAATTCACCCCTCCACTTT. Translated, it gives CASSYSDSPNSPLHF.

The chain carries TRBV7-9 and TRBJ2-5; the D gene is possibly TRBD1 (6 bases). The CDR3 loop spans 15 amino acids. The V and J ends lost 5 bases and 0 bases respectively, with 13 bases between them. Germline V gives CDR1 SEHNR, CDR2 FQNEAQ (reference sequence). The CDR3 DNA follows: TGTGCCAGCAGCCCCCGGGACATTGACCAAGAGACCCAGTACTTC. Translating it yields CASSPRDIDQETQYF.

This clonotype was counted many times. This chain links TRBV7-3 with TRBJ1-1, with unresolved D. The CDR3 spans 13 residues. The V end lost 0 bases, the J end lost 3 bases, and 5 bases lay between the germline ends. Germline CDR1 is SGHTA and CDR2 is FQGTGA. In DNA form, the CDR3 reads TGTGCCAGCAGCTTAACTCCGGACACTGAAGCTTTCTTT. Amino acid sequence: CASSLTPDTEAFF.

The chain has TRBV4-3 and TRBJ2-1; 12 bases are shared with TRBD2. In germline, CDR1 is LGHNA, CDR2 YSLEER. This CDR3 is built from 17 residues. With V trimmed by 1 base and J by 7 bases, 8 bases remained unmatched. CDR3 DNA sequence: TGCGCCAGCAGCCAAGGGACTAGCGGGATCTTAGCAAATGAGCAGTTCTTC. Translated, it gives CASSQGTSGILANEQFF.

This chain connects TRBV18 to TRBJ1-1; D may be TRBD1 (6 bases). Germline values: CDR1 KGHSH, CDR2 LQKENI. The CDR3 has 13 amino acids. V was cut by 3 bases and J by 9 bases, with 14 bases left in between. The CDR3 bases are TGTGCCAGCTCACCGGCCTCAGGGGTGCAAGCTTTCTTT. It specifies CASSPASGVQAFF.

The chain recombines TRBV12-3 or TRBV12-4 with TRBJ2-5; 10 positions match TRBD2. With V trimmed by 6 bases and J by 4 bases, 5 bases remained unmatched. The CDR3 is 14 amino acids. The CDR3 here is CASSRRTSGETQYF. The CDR3 DNA reads as TGTGCCAGCAGCCGGAGGACTAGCGGAGAGACCCAGTACTTC.

This chain links TRBV20-1 with TRBJ1-5; possible D gene TRBD1, 5 bases. Germline CDR1 DFQATT, CDR2 SNEGSKA (reference sequence). CDR3 length: 13 amino acids. Trimming took 2 bases from V and 1 from J, leaving 6 bases between them. CDR3 bases: TGCAGTGCTAGATGGGACAGCAATCAGCCCCAGCATTTT. Residues: CSARWDSNQPQHF.

This clonotype appeared a few times. This chain links TRBV3-1 with TRBJ2-1; D ambiguous. The CDR3 is 15 residues long. Germline loops: CDR1 LGHDT, CDR2 YNNKEL (reference sequence). V gave up 4 bases and J gave up 3 bases, with 13 bases separating them. The CDR3 sequence: CASSPASLDYNEQFF. The CDR3 DNA reads TGTGCCAGCAGCCCCGCGTCCCTAGACTACAATGAGCAGTTCTTC.

Many counts were recorded for this clonotype. The gene calls are TRBV7-2 and TRBJ2-3; no firm D call. This CDR3 contains 12 residues. Trimming left V 2 bases short and J 4 bases short, with 4 bases between. Germline CDR1 reads SGHTA; CDR2 reads FQGNSA. CDR3 in DNA: TGTGCCAGCAGCTTACGGGCAGATACGCAGTATTTT. Its translation is CASSLRADTQYF. Full variable domain (remainder filled in from reference TRBV7-2 and TRBJ2-3): GAGVSQSPSNKVTEKGKDVELRCDPISGHTALYWYRQSLGQGLEFLIYFQGNSAPDKSGLPSDRFSAERTGGSVSTLTIQRTQQEDSAVYLCASSLRADTQYFGPGTRLTVL.

In its sample, this clonotype was seen a few times. The CDR3 loop is CASSRTAEETQYF. As DNA, the CDR3 is TGTGCCAGCAGCCGGACAGCAGAAGAGACCCAGTACTTC. The genes are TRBV7-9 and TRBJ2-5; maybe TRBD1 (6 bases). Trimming removed 5 bases from V and 3 bases from J, with 10 bases in between. Germline CDR1 is SEHNR and CDR2 is FQNEAQ (reference sequence). The CDR3 runs to 13 residues.

In its sample, this clonotype was seen a few times. The chain has TRBV27 and TRBJ1-5; D remains unclear. V lost 3 bases and J 2 bases, leaving 8 bases between the germline ends. CDR3 length: 14 residues. The germline V gene encodes CDR1 MNHEY and CDR2 SMNVEV (reference sequence). CDR3 in DNA: TGTGCCAGCAGTTTCACAAGGGGCAATCAGCCCCAGCATTTT. This encodes CASSFTRGNQPQHF.

Only a few counts were recorded for this clonotype. V is TRBV19 and J is TRBJ1-1; no clear D. V was pared by 9 bases and J by 6 bases, with 17 bases between. There are 13 residues in the CDR3. CDR1 LNHDA and CDR2 SQIVND come from the germline V gene (reference sequence). This CDR3 reads CASTVKGRAEAFF. The CDR3 DNA follows: TGTGCCAGCACCGTGAAGGGTCGGGCTGAAGCTTTCTTT.

The rearrangement joins TRBV7-6 to TRBJ1-6; D remains ambiguous. The CDR3 has 13 residues. CDR1 is SGHVS and CDR2 is FNYEAQ in the germline V gene. Trimming took 1 base from V and 7 from J, leaving 5 bases between them. CDR3 coding DNA: TGTGCCAGCAGCTTAGAAGCGAATTCACCCCTCCACTTT. Translating gives CASSLEANSPLHF.

This clonotype was seen only a few times. This chain connects TRBV20-1 to TRBJ2-1; D is possibly TRBD2 (6 bases). With 5 bases removed from V and 6 bases from J, the gap between germline ends came to 20 bases. Germline assignment: CDR1 DFQATT and CDR2 SNEGSKA (reference sequence). This CDR3 comprises 15 residues. The chain's CDR3 is CSAPYPGTFTNEQFF. Here the CDR3 DNA reads TGCAGTGCTCCCTACCCCGGGACTTTCACCAATGAGCAGTTCTTC.

J is TRBJ1-6 and V is TRBV5-1, with 10 bases matching TRBD1. The CDR3 is made up of 18 amino acids. Germline CDR1 is SGHRS and CDR2 is YFSETQ. Unmatched junction bases numbered 7, after V lost 4 bases and J lost 0 bases. CDR3 in DNA: TGCGCCAGCAGCCCGGGGGACAGGGGCTTCTCCTATAATTCACCCCTCCACTTT. Its translation: CASSPGDRGFSYNSPLHF.

This chain links TRBV7-9 with TRBJ1-1; weak D call: TRBD1 (5 bases). The V gene lost 1 base and the J gene lost 6 bases, with 12 bases spanning the gap. CDR3 length: 14 amino acids. Germline values: CDR1 SEHNR, CDR2 FQNEAQ (reference sequence). CDR3 sequence reads: CASSLGAGTPEAFF. CDR3 nucleotide sequence: TGTGCCAGCAGCTTAGGGGCAGGGACCCCTGAAGCTTTCTTT.

This sequence joins TRBV7-9 and TRBJ2-4; 8 nucleotides agree with TRBD1. The junction had 4 bases not matched to a gene; V was cut back by 0 bases and J by 0 bases. The CDR3 runs 17 residues. Germline-derived CDR1 and CDR2 are SEHNR and FQNEAQ (reference sequence). The CDR3 spells CASSLARTGLAKNIQYF. In nucleotides, the CDR3 is TGTGCCAGCAGCTTAGCCCGGACAGGGCTAGCCAAAAACATTCAGTACTTC.

The J gene is TRBJ1-1, the V gene TRBV29-1, with unresolved D. Germline V gives CDR1 SQVTM, CDR2 ANQGSEA. Trimming stripped 7 bases from V and 6 bases from J, with 18 bases between. The CDR3 contains 13 residues. The CDR3 reads CSGWVGNGAEAFF. Written as DNA, the CDR3 is TGCAGCGGCTGGGTAGGGAACGGGGCTGAAGCTTTCTTT.

This clonotype came up many times. The V call is TRBV19, the J call TRBJ2-2; possibly TRBD2 for D (6 bases). V dropped 3 bases and J dropped 4 bases, with 9 bases sitting between them. Germline CDR1 LNHDA, CDR2 SQIVND (reference sequence). The CDR3 runs to 14 residues. The DNA for the CDR3 is TGTGCCAGTAGTATGGCGGGGTTCACCGGGGAGCTGTTTTTT. Its translation: CASSMAGFTGELFF.

The V call is TRBV6-5, the J call TRBJ2-7; 7 bases are a match to TRBD2. The CDR3 consists of 13 residues. Trimming took 8 bases from V and 6 from J; bases not matched to a gene: 10. CDR1 MNHEY and CDR2 SVGAGI come from the germline V gene. The chain's CDR3 is CASGRGGTGEQYF. The CDR3 DNA sequence: TGTGCCAGCGGGCGCGGGGGTACCGGCGAGCAGTACTTC.

This chain uses TRBV7-6 with TRBJ1-5; weak D call: TRBD1 (5 bases). The CDR3 is 16 residues long. V lost 5 bases and J 4 bases, leaving 18 bases between the germline ends. The germline V gene has CDR1 SGHVS and CDR2 FNYEAQ. The CDR3 region has the DNA TGTGCCAGCAGCCCACAAGGGGCAGGACTGAATCAGCCCCAGCATTTT. This gives the protein CASSPQGAGLNQPQHF.